Below, 27 T cell receptor beta chains from the same sample are listed, as sequenced in a study of beta chain features in type 1 diabetes. Overall study findings and caveats: TCRB CDR3 length was moderately but significantly reduced in all four CD4+ subsets of Type 1 diabetes patients.

These TCRs' antigens remain unknown. Expressed TCRB transcripts were sequenced, since all the RNA that had been isolated was reverse transcribed. Generated by immunoSEQ multiplex PCR, the TCRdb table keeps only in-frame clones and is missing some. The sample has around 690,000 clones, approximately 13% seen once. The sequencing input was naive CD4+ T cells from blood. Receptor source: a young man with type 1 diabetes.

This chain uses TRBV6-5 with TRBJ2-7, with D possibly called TRBD1 or TRBD2 (5 bases each). The germline gives CDR1 MNHEY, CDR2 SVGAGI. This CDR3 contains 15 residues. The V and J ends lost 6 bases and 6 bases respectively, with 21 bases between them. Here the CDR3 reads CASSLFGAALGEQYF. In nucleotides, the CDR3 is TGTGCCAGCAGCCTCTTCGGGGCAGCCCTCGGCGAGCAGTACTTC.

There are a few counts of this clone. This chain joins TRBV18 and TRBJ1-5; D unresolved. Looked up from germline, CDR1 is KGHSH and CDR2 is LQKENI. The V end was cut by 5 bases, the J end by 3 bases, with 11 bases between. The CDR3 sequence is 14 residues long. The CDR3 region is CASSGMSSNQPQHF. CDR3 in DNA: TGTGCCAGCTCAGGAATGAGTTCCAATCAGCCCCAGCATTTT.

The chain carries TRBV7-9 and TRBJ1-2, with TRBD1 as a possible D gene (5 bases). CDR3 length equals 16 residues. The V gene's germline CDR1 is SEHNR and CDR2 FQNEAQ (reference sequence). The germline V and J ends were trimmed by 1 base and 0 bases, with 12 bases remaining between them. This chain's CDR3 is CASSLGWQGANYGYTF. The CDR3, as DNA: TGTGCCAGCAGCTTAGGTTGGCAGGGAGCTAACTATGGCTACACCTTC.

The V and J genes are TRBV30 and TRBJ1-4, with D possibly matching TRBD1 (5 bases). CDR1 is GTSNPN and CDR2 is SVGIG in the germline V gene (reference sequence). Trimming shortened V by 6 bases and J by 8 bases, and 19 bases separated the two germline ends. The CDR3 totals 14 residues. In nucleotides, the CDR3 is TGTGCCTGTACCACGACAGCAATCGGGGAAAAACTGTTTTTT. Protein: CACTTTAIGEKLFF.

CDR3: CASSDYREAANTGELFF. The CDR3 region has the DNA TGTGCCAGCAGTGACTACAGAGAAGCCGCGAACACCGGGGAGCTGTTTTTT. The J gene is TRBJ2-2, the V gene TRBV6-1; D gene uncertain. Germline V lookup: CDR1 MNHNS, CDR2 SASEGT. This CDR3 is built from 17 residues. V was pared by 3 bases and J by 0 bases, with 14 bases between.

The chain employs TRBV2 and TRBJ2-7, with 8 nucleotides matching TRBD1. In germline, CDR1 is SNHLY, CDR2 FYNNEI. The CDR3 contains 14 residues. Unmatched junction bases numbered 9, after V lost 10 bases and J lost 1 base. The CDR3 is CATRRRTGSYEQYF. Written as DNA, the CDR3 is TGTGCCACCCGAAGGCGGACAGGGTCCTACGAGCAGTACTTC.

CDR3 DNA: TGTGCCAGCAGGCTGAGGTCCGGGGGCAACTATGGCTACACCTTC. It translates to CASRLRSGGNYGYTF. The rearrangement joins TRBV7-2 to TRBJ1-2, with D possibly TRBD1 on 6 matching bases. Per the germline V gene, CDR1 is SGHTA and CDR2 is FQGNSA. CDR3 length: 15 amino acids. V was clipped by 6 bases and J by 2 bases, with 16 bases between them.

The chain recombines TRBV14 with TRBJ1-1; D unresolved. The CDR3 is 14 amino acids. V was clipped by 1 base and J by 1 base, with 7 bases between them. In germline, CDR1 is SGHDN, CDR2 FVKESK. CDR3 sequence reads: CASSQAPENTEAFF. In nucleotides, the CDR3 is TGTGCCAGCAGCCAAGCCCCAGAGAACACTGAAGCTTTCTTT. The complete variable domain, with remaining parts taken from reference TRBV14 and TRBJ1-1, reads EAGVTQFPSHSVIEKGQTVTLRCDPISGHDNLYWYRRVMGKEIKFLLHFVKESKQDESGMPNNRFLAERTGGTYSTLKVQPAELEDSGVYFCASSQAPENTEAFFGQGTRLTVV.

This clone was seen only a few times. This specimen includes other DNA sequences encoding the same CDR3. This chain connects TRBV28 to TRBJ2-5; D unclear. Germline loops: CDR1 MDHEN, CDR2 SYDVKM. Trimming took off 1 base at V and 2 bases at J, with 8 bases between the two ends. The CDR3 sequence is 14 residues long. The CDR3 sequence: CASSLSGGQETQYF. The CDR3 DNA reads TGTGCCAGCAGTTTATCCGGTGGGCAAGAGACCCAGTACTTC.

In this sample, this clone turned up a few times. V usage is TRBV7-8 and J usage is TRBJ2-3, with 10 bases aligning to TRBD1. V dropped 0 bases and J dropped 0; count of bases not matched to a gene: 6. The germline V gene encodes CDR1 SGHVS and CDR2 FQNEAQ. The CDR3 is made up of 18 amino acids. The CDR3 bases are TGTGCCAGCAGCTTAGCCACCGGGACAGGGGATAGCACAGATACGCAGTATTTT. It yields the protein CASSLATGTGDSTDTQYF.

A few counts support this clone. CDR3 sequence (DNA): TGTGCCAGCAGTTTACATAGATTCTACGAGCAGTACTTC. Protein sequence: CASSLHRFYEQYF. The J gene is TRBJ2-7, the V gene TRBV27; D gene uncertain. Germline CDR1 reads MNHEY; CDR2 reads SMNVEV (reference sequence). The CDR3 covers 13 residues. V was trimmed by 2 bases and J by 3 bases, leaving 8 bases between them.

The chain is built from TRBV11-3 and TRBJ1-2; possibly TRBD1 for D (5 bases). There are 15 residues in the CDR3. Germline loops: CDR1 SGHNT, CDR2 YENEEA. V dropped 5 bases and J dropped 0 bases, with 13 bases sitting between them. The CDR3: CASSLGTEANYGYTF. The CDR3 DNA reads as TGTGCCAGCAGCCTCGGGACGGAAGCTAACTATGGCTACACCTTC.

The CDR3 loop is CASSKPGRGSNQPQHF. In DNA, the CDR3 is TGTGCCAGTAGTAAACCAGGCAGGGGAAGCAATCAGCCCCAGCATTTT. V is TRBV19 and J is TRBJ1-5; D possibly corresponds to TRBD1 (6 bases). Trimming took off 4 bases at V and 1 base at J, with 14 bases between the two ends. CDR1 is LNHDA, CDR2 SQIVND, per germline (reference sequence). The length of the CDR3 is 16 residues.

This clone was seen a handful of times. The CDR3 DNA sequence: TGTGCCAGTAGCCCAGGGGTGGATACGCAGTATTTT. It encodes CASSPGVDTQYF. The chain has TRBV19 and TRBJ2-3; D might be TRBD1 (6 bases). V was pared by 6 bases and J by 6 bases, with 10 bases between. Per germline, CDR1 LNHDA and CDR2 SQIVND (reference sequence). This CDR3 has 12 amino acids.

This rearrangement joins TRBV6-5 to TRBJ1-6; 8 nucleotides align to TRBD1. The CDR3 loop spans 15 amino acids. V shed 4 bases and J 8 bases; nucleotides not matched to a gene: 7. Germline V gives CDR1 MNHEY, CDR2 SVGAGI. CDR3 nucleotide sequence: TGTGCCAGCAGTTCAAGACAGGGGAGACATTCACCCCTCCACTTT. Amino acid sequence: CASSSRQGRHSPLHF.

The rearrangement links TRBV25-1 to TRBJ2-7, with TRBD1 matching 7 bases. The CDR3 length is 14 residues. V trimming: 6 bases; J trimming: 2 bases; junction bases outside the gene matches: 7. Germline V gene lookup returns CDR1 MGHDK and CDR2 SYGVNS. The CDR3 region is CASRSRTGPYEQYF. The CDR3 DNA is TGTGCCAGCAGGAGCAGGACAGGCCCCTACGAGCAGTACTTC.

This rearrangement joins TRBV4-2 to TRBJ2-5; no definite D call. The CDR3 spans 12 residues. Trimming left V 0 bases short and J 2 bases short, with 1 base between. CDR1 LGHNA and CDR2 YNFKEQ come from the germline V gene. The CDR3 nucleotides are TGTGCCAGCAGCCAAGATCAAGAGACCCAGTACTTC. Its protein product is CASSQDQETQYF.

The chain carries TRBV14 and TRBJ2-3; tentative D call: TRBD1 (5 bases). Per the germline V gene, CDR1 is SGHDN and CDR2 is FVKESK. V lost 2 bases and J 4 bases, leaving 16 bases between the germline ends. There are 16 residues in the CDR3. CDR3 DNA sequence: TGTGCCAGCAGCCAAACACAGGCTAAATTCGCAGATACGCAGTATTTT. Its translation is CASSQTQAKFADTQYF.

This chain connects TRBV27 to TRBJ1-1; 8 bases map to TRBD1. CDR1 MNHEY and CDR2 SMNVEV come from the germline V gene (reference sequence). CDR3 length: 15 amino acids. The trim removed 5 bases at V and 0 bases at J, leaving 5 bases unmatched. CDR3 bases: TGTGCCAGCAGTCCCCGACAGGGGTTGAACACTGAAGCTTTCTTT. This codes for CASSPRQGLNTEAFF.

J is TRBJ2-2 and V is TRBV30; possibly TRBD1 for D (6 bases). The CDR3 covers 14 residues. CDR1 is GTSNPN and CDR2 is SVGIG in the germline V gene (reference sequence). V dropped 2 bases and J dropped 1 base, with 8 bases sitting between them. The CDR3 sequence: CAWSRGQNTGELFF. CDR3 nucleotides: TGTGCCTGGAGTCGGGGACAGAACACCGGGGAGCTGTTTTTT.

The chain uses TRBV21-1 and TRBJ2-5; TRBD1 reflects the table's D call only, with no check against the DNA. TRBV21-1 is noted as a pseudogene. The CDR3 consists of 13 residues. The CDR3 protein is CASSNRTEETQYF. DNA for the CDR3: TGTGCCAGCAGCAACCGGACAGAGGAGACCCAGTACTTC.

This clone was counted only a few times. This rearrangement joins TRBV5-1 to TRBJ1-2; no clear D. This CDR3 contains 14 residues. V was cut by 0 bases and J by 6 bases, with 12 bases left in between. The germline V gene has CDR1 SGHRS and CDR2 YFSETQ. CDR3 residues: CASSLERGFNGYTF. CDR3 DNA sequence: TGCGCCAGCAGCTTGGAAAGAGGGTTCAATGGCTACACCTTC.

The chain uses TRBV18 and TRBJ1-1; no definite D call. From germline, CDR1 is KGHSH and CDR2 LQKENI. CDR3 length equals 12 residues. Trimming left V 4 bases short and J 3 bases short, with 6 bases between. This CDR3 reads CASSLIDTEAFF. The CDR3 region has the DNA TGTGCCAGCTCACTCATCGACACTGAAGCTTTCTTT.

This chain joins TRBV7-2 and TRBJ1-2; 8 positions match TRBD1. CDR1 SGHTA and CDR2 FQGNSA come from the germline V gene. The CDR3 sequence is 12 residues long. V shed 6 bases, J shed 8 bases, and the junction held 5 bases outside the gene matches. In DNA form, the CDR3 reads TGTGCCAGCAGTCGACAGGGGACAGGCTACACCTTC. Protein sequence: CASSRQGTGYTF.

This clone occurred a few times. The same CDR3 also results from other DNA sequences found in this sample. The chain recombines TRBV6-5 with TRBJ1-2; D is ambiguous. The CDR3 loop spans 13 amino acids. Germline V CDR1 and CDR2: MNHEY, SVGAGI. V shed 2 bases and J shed 2 bases, with 6 bases lying between them. The CDR3, as DNA: TGTGCCAGCAGTTACGCGGGGAACTATGGCTACACCTTC. This gives the protein CASSYAGNYGYTF.

This clone was seen more than once but under ten times. The chain employs TRBV2 and TRBJ1-2; D is possibly TRBD1 (5 bases). The germline V and J ends were trimmed by 11 bases and 4 bases, with 11 bases remaining between them. CDR3 length: 11 amino acids. Germline loops: CDR1 SNHLY, CDR2 FYNNEI. CDR3 nucleotide sequence: TGTGCCTGTCGACAGTTCTATGGCTACACCTTC. Translation: CACRQFYGYTF.

This clone appeared a single time. The chain's CDR3 is CASRFYRESGELFF. The CDR3 bases are TGTGCCAGCAGGTTCTACAGGGAATCCGGGGAGCTGTTTTTT. V is TRBV6-5 and J is TRBJ2-2, with TRBD1 as a possible D gene (6 bases). There are 14 residues in the CDR3. With 6 bases removed from V and 6 bases from J, the gap between germline ends came to 14 bases. Germline values: CDR1 MNHEY, CDR2 SVGAGI.